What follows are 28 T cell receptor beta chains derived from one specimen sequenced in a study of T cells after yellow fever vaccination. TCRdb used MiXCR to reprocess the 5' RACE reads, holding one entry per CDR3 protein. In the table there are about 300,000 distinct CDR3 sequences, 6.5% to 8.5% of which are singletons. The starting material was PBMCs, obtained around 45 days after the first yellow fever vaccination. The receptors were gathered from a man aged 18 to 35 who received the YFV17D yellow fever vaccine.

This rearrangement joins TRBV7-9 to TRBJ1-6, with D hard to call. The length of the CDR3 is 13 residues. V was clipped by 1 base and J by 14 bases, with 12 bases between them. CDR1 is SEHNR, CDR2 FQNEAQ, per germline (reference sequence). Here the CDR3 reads CASSLEQKGALHF. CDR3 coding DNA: TGTGCCAGCAGCTTAGAGCAGAAAGGAGCCCTCCACTTT.

CDR3: CATSRGKGFPETQYF. In DNA, the CDR3 is TGTGCCACCAGCCGTGGGAAAGGCTTTCCGGAGACCCAGTACTTC. The chain uses TRBV15 and TRBJ2-5; the D is unclear. This CDR3 comprises 15 residues. The V gene lost 5 bases and the J gene lost 5 bases, with 18 bases spanning the gap. Germline V gene sequence: CDR1 LNHNV, CDR2 YYDKDF (reference sequence).

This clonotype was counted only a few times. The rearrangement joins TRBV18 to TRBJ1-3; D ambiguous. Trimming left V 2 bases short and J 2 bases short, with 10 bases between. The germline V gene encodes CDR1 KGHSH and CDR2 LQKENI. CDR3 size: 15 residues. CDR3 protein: CASSPTSRAGNTIYF. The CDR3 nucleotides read TGTGCCAGCTCACCAACAAGCCGGGCTGGAAACACCATATATTTT.

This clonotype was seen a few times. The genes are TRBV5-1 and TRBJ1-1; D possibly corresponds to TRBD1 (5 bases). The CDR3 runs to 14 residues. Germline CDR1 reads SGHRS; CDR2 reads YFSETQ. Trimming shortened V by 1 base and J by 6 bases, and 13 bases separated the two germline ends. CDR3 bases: TGCGCCAGCAGCTTGCTGCTGGGGCGCCCTGAAGCTTTCTTT. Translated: CASSLLLGRPEAFF.

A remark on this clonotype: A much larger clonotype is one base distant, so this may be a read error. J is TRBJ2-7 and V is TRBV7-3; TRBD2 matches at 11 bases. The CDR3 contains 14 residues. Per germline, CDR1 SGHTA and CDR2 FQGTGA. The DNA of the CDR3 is TGTGCCAGCAGCTCGCTGGGACTAGCGGAGGAGCAGCACTTC. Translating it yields CASSSLGLAEEQHF.

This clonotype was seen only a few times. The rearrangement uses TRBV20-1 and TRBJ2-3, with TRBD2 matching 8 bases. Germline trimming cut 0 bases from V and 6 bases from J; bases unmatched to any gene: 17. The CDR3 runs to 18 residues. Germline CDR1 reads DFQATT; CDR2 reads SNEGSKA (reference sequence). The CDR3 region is CSARDRSGLAGRLDTQYF. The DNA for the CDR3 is TGCAGTGCTAGAGATCGGTCCGGTTTAGCGGGAAGGTTGGATACGCAGTATTTT.

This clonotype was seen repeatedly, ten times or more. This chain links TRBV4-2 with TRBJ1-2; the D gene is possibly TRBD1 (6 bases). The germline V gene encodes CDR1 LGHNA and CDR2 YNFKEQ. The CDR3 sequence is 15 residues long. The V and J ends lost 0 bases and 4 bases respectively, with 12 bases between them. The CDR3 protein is CASSQDGGAGYGYTF. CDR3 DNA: TGTGCCAGCAGCCAAGACGGGGGCGCGGGCTATGGCTACACCTTC.

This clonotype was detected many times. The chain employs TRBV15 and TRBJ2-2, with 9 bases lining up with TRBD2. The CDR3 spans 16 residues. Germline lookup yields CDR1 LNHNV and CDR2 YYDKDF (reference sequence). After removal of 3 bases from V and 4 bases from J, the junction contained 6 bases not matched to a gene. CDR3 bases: TGTGCCACCAGCAGCCCGGGACTAGCAGGCACCGGGGAGCTGTTTTTT. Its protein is CATSSPGLAGTGELFF.

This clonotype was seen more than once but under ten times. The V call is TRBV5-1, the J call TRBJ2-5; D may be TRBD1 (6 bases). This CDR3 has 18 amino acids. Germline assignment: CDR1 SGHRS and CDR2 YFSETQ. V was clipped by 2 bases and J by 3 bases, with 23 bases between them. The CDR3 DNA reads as TGCGCCAGCAGCTTACCAACAGGGCAACCTACCCTCGAAGAGACCCAGTACTTC. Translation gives CASSLPTGQPTLEETQYF.

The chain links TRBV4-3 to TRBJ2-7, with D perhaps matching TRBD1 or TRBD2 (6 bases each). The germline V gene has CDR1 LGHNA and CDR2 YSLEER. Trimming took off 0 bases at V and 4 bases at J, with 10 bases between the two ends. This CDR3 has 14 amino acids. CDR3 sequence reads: CASSQDRGRYEQYF. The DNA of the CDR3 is TGCGCCAGCAGCCAAGATAGGGGGAGGTACGAGCAGTACTTC.

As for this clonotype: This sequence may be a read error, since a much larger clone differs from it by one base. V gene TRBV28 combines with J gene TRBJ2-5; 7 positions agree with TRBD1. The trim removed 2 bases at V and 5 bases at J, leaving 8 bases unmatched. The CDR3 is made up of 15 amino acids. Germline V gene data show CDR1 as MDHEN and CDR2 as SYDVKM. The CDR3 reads CASSLGPGTDETQYF. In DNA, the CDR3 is TGTGCCAGCAGTTTAGGTCCCGGGACAGATGAGACCCAGTACTTC. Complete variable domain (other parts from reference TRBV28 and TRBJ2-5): DVKVTQSSRYLVKRTGEKVFLECVQDMDHENMFWYRQDPGLGLRLIYFSYDVKMKEKGDIPEGYSVSREKKERFSLILESASTNQTSMYLCASSLGPGTDETQYFGPGTRLLVL.

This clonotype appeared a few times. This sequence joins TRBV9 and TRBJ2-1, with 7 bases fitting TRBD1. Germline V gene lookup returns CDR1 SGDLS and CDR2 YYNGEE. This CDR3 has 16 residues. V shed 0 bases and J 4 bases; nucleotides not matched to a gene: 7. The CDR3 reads CASSVASGTAYNEQFF. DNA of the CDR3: TGTGCCAGCAGCGTAGCTTCTGGGACAGCGTACAATGAGCAGTTCTTC.

This CDR3 is CASSPGGGAFTGELFF. CDR3 DNA sequence: TGTGCCAGCAGCCCGGGGGGGGGGGCCTTCACCGGGGAGCTGTTTTTT. The chain joins TRBV7-3 to TRBJ2-2, with 8 bases matching TRBD2. V shed 5 bases, J shed 4 bases, and the junction held 9 bases outside the gene matches. Germline CDR1 and CDR2: SGHTA and FQGTGA. The CDR3 has 16 amino acids.

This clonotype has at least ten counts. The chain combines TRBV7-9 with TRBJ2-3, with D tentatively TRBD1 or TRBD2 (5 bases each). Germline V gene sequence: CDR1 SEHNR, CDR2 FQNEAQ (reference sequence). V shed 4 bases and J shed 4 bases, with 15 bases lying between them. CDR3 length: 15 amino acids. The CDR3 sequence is CASSWLLQGADTQYF. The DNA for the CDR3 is TGTGCCAGCAGCTGGCTGTTGCAGGGAGCAGATACGCAGTATTTT.

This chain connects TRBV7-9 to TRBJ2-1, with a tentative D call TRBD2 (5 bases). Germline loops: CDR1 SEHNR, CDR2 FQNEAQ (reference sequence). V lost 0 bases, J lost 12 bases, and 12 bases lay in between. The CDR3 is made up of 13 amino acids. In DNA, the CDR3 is TGTGCCAGCAGCTTAGCGCCCTCGAGGGTGCAGTTCTTC. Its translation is CASSLAPSRVQFF.

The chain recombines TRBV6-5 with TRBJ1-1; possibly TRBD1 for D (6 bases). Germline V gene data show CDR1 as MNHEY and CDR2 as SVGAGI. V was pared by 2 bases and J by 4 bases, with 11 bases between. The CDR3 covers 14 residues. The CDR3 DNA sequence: TGTGCCAGCAGTTACACAGGGCGGGGCACTGAAGCTTTCTTT. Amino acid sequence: CASSYTGRGTEAFF.

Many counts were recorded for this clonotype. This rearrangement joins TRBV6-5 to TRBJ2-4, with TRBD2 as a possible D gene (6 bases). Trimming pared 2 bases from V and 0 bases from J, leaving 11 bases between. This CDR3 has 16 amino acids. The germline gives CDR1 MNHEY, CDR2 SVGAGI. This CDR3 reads CASSYQAGLAKNIQYF. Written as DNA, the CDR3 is TGTGCCAGCAGTTACCAGGCGGGGCTAGCCAAAAACATTCAGTACTTC.

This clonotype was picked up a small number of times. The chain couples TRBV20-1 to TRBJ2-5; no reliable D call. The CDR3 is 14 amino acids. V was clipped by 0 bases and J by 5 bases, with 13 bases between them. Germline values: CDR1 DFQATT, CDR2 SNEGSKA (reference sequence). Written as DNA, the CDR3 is TGCAGTGCTAGAGATCGAACATTCCGGGAGACCCAGTACTTC. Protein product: CSARDRTFRETQYF.

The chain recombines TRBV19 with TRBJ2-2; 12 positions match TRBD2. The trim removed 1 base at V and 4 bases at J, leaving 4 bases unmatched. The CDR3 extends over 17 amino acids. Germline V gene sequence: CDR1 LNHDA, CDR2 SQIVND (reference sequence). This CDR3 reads CASSIARLAGATGELFF. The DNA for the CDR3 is TGTGCCAGTAGTATAGCCCGACTAGCGGGGGCCACCGGGGAGCTGTTTTTT. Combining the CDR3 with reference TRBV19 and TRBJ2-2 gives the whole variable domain DGGITQSPKYLFRKEGQNVTLSCEQNLNHDAMYWYRQDPGQGLRLIYYSQIVNDFQKGDIAEGYSVSREKKESFPLTVTSAQKNPTAFYLCASSIARLAGATGELFFGEGSRLTVL.

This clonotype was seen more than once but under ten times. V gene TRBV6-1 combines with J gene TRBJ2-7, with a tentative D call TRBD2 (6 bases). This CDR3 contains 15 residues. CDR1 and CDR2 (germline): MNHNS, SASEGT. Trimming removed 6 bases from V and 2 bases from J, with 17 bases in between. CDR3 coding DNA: TGTGCCAGCAGCCCACGGGTGGGGAGGACCTACGAGCAGTACGTC. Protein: CASSPRVGRTYEQYV.

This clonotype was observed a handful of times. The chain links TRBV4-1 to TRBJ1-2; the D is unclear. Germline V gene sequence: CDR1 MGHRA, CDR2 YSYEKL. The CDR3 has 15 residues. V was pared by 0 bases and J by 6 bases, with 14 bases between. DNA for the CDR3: TGCGCCAGCAGCCAAGAATCGACTTCGAGAGATGGCTACACCTTC. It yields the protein CASSQESTSRDGYTF.

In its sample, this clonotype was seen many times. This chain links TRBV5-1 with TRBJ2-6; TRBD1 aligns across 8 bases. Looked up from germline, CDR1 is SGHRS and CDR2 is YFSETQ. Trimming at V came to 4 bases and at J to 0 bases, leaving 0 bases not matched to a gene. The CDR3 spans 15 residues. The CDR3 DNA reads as TGCGCCAGCAGCCAGGGGGCCTCTGGGGCCAACGTCCTGACTTTC. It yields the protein CASSQGASGANVLTF.

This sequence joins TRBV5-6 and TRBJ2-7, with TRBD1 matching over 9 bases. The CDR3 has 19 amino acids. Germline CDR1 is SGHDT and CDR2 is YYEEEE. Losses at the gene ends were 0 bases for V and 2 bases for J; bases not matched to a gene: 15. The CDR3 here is CASSLGGWGTGSSPYEQYF. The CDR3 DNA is TGTGCCAGCAGCTTGGGGGGGTGGGGGACAGGGAGTTCCCCCTACGAGCAGTACTTC.

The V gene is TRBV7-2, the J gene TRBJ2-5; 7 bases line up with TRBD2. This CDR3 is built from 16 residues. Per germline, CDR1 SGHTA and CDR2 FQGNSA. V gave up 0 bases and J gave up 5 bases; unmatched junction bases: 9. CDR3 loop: CASSLASTRRGETQYF. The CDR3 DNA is TGTGCCAGCAGCTTAGCGTCGACTAGGCGGGGGGAGACCCAGTACTTC.

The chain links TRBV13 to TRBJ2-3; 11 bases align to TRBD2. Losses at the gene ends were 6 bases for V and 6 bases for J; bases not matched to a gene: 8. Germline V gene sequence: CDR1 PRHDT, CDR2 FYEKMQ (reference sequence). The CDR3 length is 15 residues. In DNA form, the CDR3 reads TGTGCCAGCAGACTTGGACTAGCGGGTCGTGATACGCAGTATTTT. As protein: CASRLGLAGRDTQYF.

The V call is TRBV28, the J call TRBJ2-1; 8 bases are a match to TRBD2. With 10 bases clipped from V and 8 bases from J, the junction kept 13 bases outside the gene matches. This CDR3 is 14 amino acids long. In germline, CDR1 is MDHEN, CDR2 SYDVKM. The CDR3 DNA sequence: TGTGCCATGGGCGCCGGGACTAGAATTGATGAGCAGTTCTTC. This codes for CAMGAGTRIDEQFF.

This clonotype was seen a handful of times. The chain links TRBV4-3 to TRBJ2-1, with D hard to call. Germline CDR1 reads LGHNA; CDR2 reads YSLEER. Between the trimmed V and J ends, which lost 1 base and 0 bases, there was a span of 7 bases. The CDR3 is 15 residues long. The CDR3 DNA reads TGCGCCAGCAGCCAAGGGGTGCACTCCTACAATGAGCAGTTCTTC. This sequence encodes CASSQGVHSYNEQFF.

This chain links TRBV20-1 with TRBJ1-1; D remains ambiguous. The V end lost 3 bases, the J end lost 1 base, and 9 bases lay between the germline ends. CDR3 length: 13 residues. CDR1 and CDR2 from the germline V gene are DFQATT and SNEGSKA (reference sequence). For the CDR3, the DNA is TGCAGTGCTAGGGCAGGCCAGAACACTGAAGCTTTCTTT. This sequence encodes CSARAGQNTEAFF.